The entry below gives a single T cell receptor (beta chain) sequence along with its context. The CDR3 is 9 amino acids. Germline loops: CDR1 SQVTM, CDR2 ANQGSEA. V was shortened by 6 bases and J by 6 bases, with 5 bases between the two germline ends. The data are from a study of CD8 T cells in Susac syndrome. RNA amounts of roughly 0.5 to 1 ug underwent reverse transcription with random hexamers. TCRdb re-derived calls from the immunoSEQ multiplex PCR reads in MiXCR, one entry per CDR3 protein. The data hold 190,000 or so distinct CDR3 sequences, with 90% to 95% observed a single time. Material for sequencing was CD4+ T cells from PBMCs. The clonotype comes from a human donor with multiple sclerosis. The J gene is TRBJ1-2, the V gene TRBV29-1; no reliable D call. The CDR3 DNA reads TGCAGCGTGGGAAATGGCTACACCTTC. It yields the protein CSVGNGYTF.